One and the same sample provided the 25 T cell receptor beta chains below, sequenced in a study of blood T cell repertoires in COVID-19. The table came from immunoSEQ multiplex PCR; TCRdb's copy has only in-frame clones and leaves some out. The sample carries 150,000 to 200,000 clones, almost 85% recorded once. The sample was PBMCs or T cells enriched from blood (not recorded which). The source is a man aged 45-65 years who had recovered from COVID-19.

The table lists this clone with a count of one. The rearrangement uses TRBV7-9 and TRBJ2-3, with D hard to call. The CDR3 spans 15 residues. CDR1 is SEHNR, CDR2 FQNEAQ, per germline (reference sequence). Trimming pared 1 base from V and 2 bases from J, leaving 10 bases between. CDR3 DNA: TGTGCCAGCAGCTTAGGTTCGGCGGACACAGATACGCAGTATTTT. Protein product: CASSLGSADTDTQYF.

The chain joins TRBV28 to TRBJ1-5, with TRBD1 matching over 8 bases. V lost 6 bases to trimming and J lost 3 bases; unmatched junction nucleotides: 7. The CDR3 sequence is 15 residues long. From germline, CDR1 is MDHEN and CDR2 SYDVKM. CDR3 in amino acids: CASSRLQGVNQPQHF. The DNA of the CDR3 is TGTGCCAGCAGCCGCCTACAGGGGGTCAATCAGCCCCAGCATTTT.

This sequence joins TRBV6-1 and TRBJ1-2; a possible D gene is TRBD1 (5 bases). The CDR3 consists of 14 residues. Per the germline V gene, CDR1 is MNHNS and CDR2 is SASEGT. Trimming shortened V by 0 bases and J by 5 bases, and 10 bases separated the two germline ends. CDR3 sequence: CASSEALRGYGYTF. In nucleotides, the CDR3 is TGTGCCAGCAGTGAAGCGCTTCGGGGGTATGGCTACACCTTC.

In this sample, this clone turned up once. Here the CDR3 DNA reads TGCGCCAGCAGCATAGACATCCATCAGCCCCAGCATTTT. Its protein product is CASSIDIHQPQHF. This chain uses TRBV5-1 with TRBJ1-5; D is ambiguous. Germline CDR1 and CDR2: SGHRS and YFSETQ. V was pared by 4 bases and J by 5 bases, with 10 bases between. This CDR3 comprises 13 residues.

This clone was picked up one time. V is TRBV19 and J is TRBJ1-2, with D perhaps TRBD1 (5 bases). Germline V CDR1 and CDR2: LNHDA, SQIVND (reference sequence). The CDR3 runs to 17 residues. Trimming took 0 bases from V and 2 from J, leaving 16 bases between them. For the CDR3, the DNA is TGTGCCAGTAGTATAGAGGGGGGGACGCATGGCAACTATGGCTACACCTTC. It specifies CASSIEGGTHGNYGYTF.

The chain recombines TRBV7-3 with TRBJ2-1; TRBD1 matches 9 bases. Germline-derived CDR1 and CDR2 are SGHTA and FQGTGA. CDR3 length: 15 amino acids. With 4 bases clipped from V and 9 bases from J, the junction kept 10 bases outside the gene matches. This CDR3 reads CASSSQTGGTTEQFF. The CDR3 nucleotides read TGTGCCAGCAGCTCGCAGACAGGGGGTACAACTGAGCAGTTCTTC.

This rearrangement joins TRBV27 to TRBJ2-7; 8 bases match TRBD2. CDR3 length: 12 amino acids. The junction had 2 bases not matched to a gene; V was cut back by 6 bases and J by 4 bases. The V gene's germline CDR1 is MNHEY and CDR2 SMNVEV (reference sequence). The CDR3 DNA sequence: TGTGCCAGCAGCGCGGGGGGTTACGAGCAGTACTTC. This encodes CASSAGGYEQYF.

The chain combines TRBV7-2 with TRBJ2-3; the D gene is possibly TRBD1 (5 bases). V lost 6 bases, J lost 5 bases, and 12 bases lay in between. CDR3 size: 13 residues. Germline V CDR1 and CDR2: SGHTA, FQGNSA. The CDR3 DNA reads TGTGCCAGCAGTGTCAGGGCCAGAGATACGCAGTATTTT. Amino acid sequence: CASSVRARDTQYF.

V and J are TRBV7-3 and TRBJ2-3; D is ambiguous. Trimming shortened V by 0 bases and J by 4 bases, and 17 bases separated the two germline ends. CDR3 size: 17 residues. Looked up from germline, CDR1 is SGHTA and CDR2 is FQGTGA. The CDR3 bases are TGTGCCAGCAGCTTAACGTCGGCCCTAGGTTGGCCAGATACGCAGTATTTT. Translating gives CASSLTSALGWPDTQYF.

The chain is built from TRBV29-1 and TRBJ1-2; 9 nucleotides align to TRBD1. CDR3 length: 13 amino acids. V shed 6 bases and J 6 bases; nucleotides not matched to a gene: 8. Germline V gives CDR1 SQVTM, CDR2 ANQGSEA. The CDR3 DNA reads as TGCAGCGTCGGGACAGGGAGTTTAAATGGCTACACCTTC. Translating it yields CSVGTGSLNGYTF.

The V call is TRBV18, the J call TRBJ1-3, with D maybe TRBD1 (5 bases). This CDR3 has 16 residues. The V gene lost 3 bases and the J gene lost 0 bases, with 12 bases spanning the gap. Germline V CDR1 and CDR2: KGHSH, LQKENI. The CDR3 is CASSPGRGFSGNTIYF. DNA for the CDR3: TGTGCCAGCTCACCGGGAAGGGGCTTCTCTGGAAACACCATATATTTT.

As regards this clone: The sample contains more than one DNA sequence encoding this CDR3. This sequence joins TRBV9 and TRBJ2-7, with 8 bases identical to TRBD1. There are 15 residues in the CDR3. The germline gives CDR1 SGDLS, CDR2 YYNGEE. V dropped 0 bases and J dropped 0; count of bases not matched to a gene: 2. CDR3 in amino acids: CASSVGGTGSYEQYF. CDR3 nucleotides: TGTGCCAGCAGCGTAGGCGGGACAGGCTCCTACGAGCAGTACTTC.

Concerning this clone itself: This clone may be a read error of a much larger clone one base away. Other DNA sequences within the sample encode an identical CDR3. The genes are TRBV4-1 and TRBJ2-2; 14 bases align to TRBD2. This CDR3 is built from 18 residues. Germline CDR1 reads MGHRA; CDR2 reads YSYEKL. With 1 base clipped from V and 4 bases from J, the junction kept 5 bases outside the gene matches. This CDR3 reads CASSQGGLAGVGTGELFF. The CDR3 DNA reads TGCGCCAGCAGCCAAGGGGGACTAGCGGGAGTTGGCACCGGGGAGCTGTTTTTT.

The J gene is TRBJ2-1, the V gene TRBV24-1; 10 nucleotides agree with TRBD2. V lost 4 bases to trimming and J lost 4 bases; unmatched junction nucleotides: 6. The length of the CDR3 is 16 residues. Germline V gene data show CDR1 as KGHDR and CDR2 as SFDVKD. The CDR3 sequence is CATSDPSGGTYNEQFF. DNA of the CDR3: TGTGCCACCAGTGACCCTAGCGGGGGAACTTACAATGAGCAGTTCTTC.

V is TRBV5-1 and J is TRBJ2-7; possible D gene TRBD1, 6 bases. Germline CDR1 SGHRS, CDR2 YFSETQ. The germline V and J ends were trimmed by 4 bases and 3 bases, with 14 bases remaining between them. The CDR3 runs to 14 residues. The CDR3: CASSLQGPHYEQYF. The CDR3 nucleotides read TGCGCCAGCAGCCTACAGGGTCCCCACTACGAGCAGTACTTC.

With respect to this clone: Other nucleotide sequences from this sample produce the same CDR3. CDR3 region: CASSLGAGSNYGYTF. The CDR3 DNA reads TGTGCCAGCAGCTTAGGGGCAGGAAGTAACTATGGCTACACCTTC. This chain links TRBV7-8 with TRBJ1-2; D unresolved. Trimming took 1 base from V and 1 from J, leaving 10 bases between them. The germline CDR1 and CDR2 sequences are SGHVS and FQNEAQ. This CDR3 comprises 15 residues.

The chain uses TRBV6-4 and TRBJ2-3; TRBD1 is a possible D gene (6 bases). This CDR3 is 16 amino acids long. CDR1 and CDR2 from the germline V gene are MRHNA and SNTAGT. V was clipped by 0 bases and J by 0 bases, with 10 bases between them. Written as DNA, the CDR3 is TGTGCCAGCAGTGACTCAGGGGGACCTAGCACAGATACGCAGTATTTT. Translated, it gives CASSDSGGPSTDTQYF.

The chain employs TRBV30 and TRBJ1-2, with TRBD1 as a possible D gene (6 bases). CDR1 is GTSNPN and CDR2 is SVGIG in the germline V gene (reference sequence). CDR3 length equals 15 residues. V lost 3 bases, J lost 0 bases, and 14 bases lay in between. The DNA for the CDR3 is TGTGCCTGGAGACCTGGACAGAGAGCTAACTATGGCTACACCTTC. Translating gives CAWRPGQRANYGYTF.

The V call is TRBV6-5, the J call TRBJ1-1, with unresolved D. V lost 0 bases and J lost 5, with 16 bases in between. CDR3 length: 16 residues. Looked up from germline, CDR1 is MNHEY and CDR2 is SVGAGI. This CDR3 is CASSYSGLGRGTEAFF. The CDR3 region has the DNA TGTGCCAGCAGTTACTCCGGTCTTGGACGGGGAACTGAAGCTTTCTTT.

The rearrangement uses TRBV6-5 and TRBJ2-1; 8 bases are a match to TRBD2. Germline lookup yields CDR1 MNHEY and CDR2 SVGAGI. The CDR3 runs 14 residues. Trimming took 9 bases from V and 7 from J; bases not matched to a gene: 11. CDR3 sequence (DNA): TGTGCCAGTCGAGCGGGAGCGCCCAGGAATGAGCAGTTCTTC. Encoded protein: CASRAGAPRNEQFF.

The chain joins TRBV19 to TRBJ1-2; 7 bases fit TRBD1. Trimming at V came to 7 bases and at J to 3 bases, leaving 11 bases not matched to a gene. The CDR3 runs 15 residues. Germline CDR1 LNHDA, CDR2 SQIVND (reference sequence). DNA of the CDR3: TGTGCCAGTACCCTAACTAGGACAGGTCACTATGGCTACACCTTC. Its protein product is CASTLTRTGHYGYTF.

This clone turned up a few times. This sequence joins TRBV9 and TRBJ1-4; TRBD1 agrees at 7 bases. Germline CDR1 SGDLS, CDR2 YYNGEE. There are 15 residues in the CDR3. Losses at the gene ends were 3 bases for V and 1 base for J; bases not matched to a gene: 3. CDR3 sequence (DNA): TGTGCCAGCAGCGCCCAGGGGGGAACTAATGAAAAACTGTTTTTT. Its protein is CASSAQGGTNEKLFF.

This clone was seen just once. The V call is TRBV9, the J call TRBJ2-5; 11 positions agree with TRBD1. The length of the CDR3 is 16 residues. V lost 0 bases, J lost 2 bases, and 3 bases stayed unmatched. Germline loops: CDR1 SGDLS, CDR2 YYNGEE. In nucleotides, the CDR3 is TGTGCCAGCAGCGTAGCGGGACAGGGGGTTCAAGAGACCCAGTACTTC. Translation gives CASSVAGQGVQETQYF. The full variable domain, in which reference TRBV9 and TRBJ2-5 provide the parts outside the CDR3, is DSGVTQTPKHLITATGQRVTLRCSPRSGDLSVYWYQQSLDQGLQFLIQYYNGEERAKGNILERFSAQQFPDLHSELNLSSLELGDSALYFCASSVAGQGVQETQYFGPGTRLLVL.

J is TRBJ2-1 and V is TRBV6-4; 7 bases match TRBD1. V shed 4 bases and J 8 bases; nucleotides not matched to a gene: 11. The CDR3 length is 15 residues. Germline CDR1 reads MRHNA; CDR2 reads SNTAGT. Here the CDR3 DNA reads TGTGCCAGCAGTGCGGGCCTTACAGGGGTGGATGAGCAGTTCTTC. The encoded protein is CASSAGLTGVDEQFF.

The V and J genes are TRBV3-1 (or the pseudogene TRBV3-2) and TRBJ1-1; a possible D gene is TRBD1 (5 bases). V shed 4 bases and J shed 0 bases, with 9 bases lying between them. CDR3 length: 14 residues. Germline V gene data show CDR1 as LGHDT and CDR2 as YNNKEL (reference sequence). The CDR3 region is CASSLRAMNTEAFF. In DNA, the CDR3 is TGTGCCAGCAGCCTCAGGGCGATGAACACTGAAGCTTTCTTT.